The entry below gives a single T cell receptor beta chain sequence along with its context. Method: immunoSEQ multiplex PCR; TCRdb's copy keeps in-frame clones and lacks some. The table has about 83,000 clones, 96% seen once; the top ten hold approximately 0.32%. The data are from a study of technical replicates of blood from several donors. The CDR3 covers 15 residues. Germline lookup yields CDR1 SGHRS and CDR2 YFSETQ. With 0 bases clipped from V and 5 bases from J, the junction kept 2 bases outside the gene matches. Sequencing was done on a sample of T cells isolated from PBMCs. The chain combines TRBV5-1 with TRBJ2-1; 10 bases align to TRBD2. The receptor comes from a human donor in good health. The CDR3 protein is CASSLGLAGDNEQFF. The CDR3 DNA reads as TGCGCCAGCAGCTTGGGTCTAGCGGGAGACAATGAGCAGTTCTTC.